This TCR beta chain was observed in a study of blood T cell repertoires in COVID-19. Study-wide background: Acute and convalescent COVID-19 samples came from the United States, Italy and Spain.

There are 16 residues in the CDR3. The V gene end was trimmed by 5 bases and the J gene end by 4 bases; junction bases not matched to a gene: 5. In germline, CDR1 is LNHDA, CDR2 SQIVND (reference sequence). Clones were read by immunoSEQ multiplex PCR, and TCRdb kept only the in-frame ones, dropping some. Of 95,000 or so clones listed, roughly 80% are singletons. The receptor was isolated from a human donor in a cohort sampled during active COVID-19. Sequenced sample: peripheral blood. J is TRBJ2-1 and V is TRBV19; 13 nucleotides line up with TRBD2. In nucleotides, the CDR3 is TGTGCCAGTAGTGCCTGGACTAGCGGGAGATACAATGAGCAGTTCTTC. It specifies CASSAWTSGRYNEQFF.